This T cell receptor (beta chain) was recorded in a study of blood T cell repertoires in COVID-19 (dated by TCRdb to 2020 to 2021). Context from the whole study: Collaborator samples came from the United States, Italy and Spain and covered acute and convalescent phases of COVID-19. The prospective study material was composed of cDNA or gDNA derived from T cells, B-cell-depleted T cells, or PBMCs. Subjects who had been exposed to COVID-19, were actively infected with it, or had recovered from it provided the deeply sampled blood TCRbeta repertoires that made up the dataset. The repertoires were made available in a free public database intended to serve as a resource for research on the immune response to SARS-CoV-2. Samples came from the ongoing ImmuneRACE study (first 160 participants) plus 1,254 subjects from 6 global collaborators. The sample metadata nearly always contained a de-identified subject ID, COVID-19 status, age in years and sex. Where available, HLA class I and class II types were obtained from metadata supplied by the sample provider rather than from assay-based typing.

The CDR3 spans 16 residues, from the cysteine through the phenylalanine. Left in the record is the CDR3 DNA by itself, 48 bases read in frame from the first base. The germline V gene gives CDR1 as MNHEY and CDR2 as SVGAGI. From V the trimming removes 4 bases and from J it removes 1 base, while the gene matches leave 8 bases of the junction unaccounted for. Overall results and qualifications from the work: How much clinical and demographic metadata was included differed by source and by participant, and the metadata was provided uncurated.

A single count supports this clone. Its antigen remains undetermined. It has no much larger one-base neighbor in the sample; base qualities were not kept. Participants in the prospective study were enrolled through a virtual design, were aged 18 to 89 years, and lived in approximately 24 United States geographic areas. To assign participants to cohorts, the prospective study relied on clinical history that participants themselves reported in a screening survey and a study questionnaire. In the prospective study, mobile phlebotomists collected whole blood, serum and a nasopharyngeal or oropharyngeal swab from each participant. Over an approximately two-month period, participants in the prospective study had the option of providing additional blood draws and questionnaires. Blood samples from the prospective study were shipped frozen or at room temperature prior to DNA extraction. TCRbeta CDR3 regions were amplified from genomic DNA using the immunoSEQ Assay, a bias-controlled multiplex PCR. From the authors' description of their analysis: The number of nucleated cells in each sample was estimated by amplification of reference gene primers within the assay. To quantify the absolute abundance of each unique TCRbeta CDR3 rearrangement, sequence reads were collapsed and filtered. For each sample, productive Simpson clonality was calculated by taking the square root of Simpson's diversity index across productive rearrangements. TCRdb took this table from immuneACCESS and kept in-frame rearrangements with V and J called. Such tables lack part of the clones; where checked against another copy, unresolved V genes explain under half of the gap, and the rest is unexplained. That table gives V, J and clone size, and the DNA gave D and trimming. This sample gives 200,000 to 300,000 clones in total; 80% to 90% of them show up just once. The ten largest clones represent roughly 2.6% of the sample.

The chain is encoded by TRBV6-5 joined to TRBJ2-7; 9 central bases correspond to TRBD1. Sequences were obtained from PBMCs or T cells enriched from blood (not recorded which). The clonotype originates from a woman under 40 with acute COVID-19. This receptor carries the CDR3 CASSSRTGAASYEQYF. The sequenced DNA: TGTGCCAGCAGTTCGCGGACAGGGGCTGCGTCCTACGAGCAGTACTTC.